This T cell receptor beta chain was captured in a study of post-analysis software for immune sequencing data. Study details: Several disease courses (relapsing-remitting, secondary progressive and progressive-relapsing) of multiple sclerosis were included.

Unique molecular identifiers were carried by the TCR beta cDNA libraries. The T cell input of roughly 0.95 to 11 million gave about half a million cDNA molecules. TCRdb analysed the PCR reads with MiXCR anew, one entry per CDR3 protein. Here the sample spans about 540,000 distinct CDR3 sequences, about a third being singletons. The study's findings and limits: Samples made in the same batch grouped tightly together by F measure. When patients were compared with controls, a handful of TRBV segments were more frequent, TRBV5-6, TRBV5-1 and TRBV20-1 among them.

Looked up from germline, CDR1 is DFQATT and CDR2 is SNEGSKA (reference sequence). There are 11 residues in the CDR3. Comment on this clonotype: Antigen unknown. A much larger clonotype is one base distant, so this may be a read error.

The receptor was derived from a girl younger than 18 with multiple sclerosis. This chain uses TRBV20-1 with TRBJ2-7; D unresolved. Sequenced input: blood. The CDR3 loop reads CRASASREQYF. As DNA, the CDR3 is TGCAGGGCTAGTGCATCGAGGGAGCAGTACTTC.